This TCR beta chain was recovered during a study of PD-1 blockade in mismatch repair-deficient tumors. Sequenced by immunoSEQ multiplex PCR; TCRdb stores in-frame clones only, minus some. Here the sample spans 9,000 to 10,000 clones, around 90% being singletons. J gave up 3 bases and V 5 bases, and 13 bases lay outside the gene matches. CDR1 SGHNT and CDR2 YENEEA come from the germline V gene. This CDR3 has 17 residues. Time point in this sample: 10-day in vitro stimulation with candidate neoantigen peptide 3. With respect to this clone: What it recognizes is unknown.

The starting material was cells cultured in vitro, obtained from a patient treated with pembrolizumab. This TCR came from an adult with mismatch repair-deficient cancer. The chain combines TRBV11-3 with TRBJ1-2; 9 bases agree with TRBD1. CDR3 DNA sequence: TGTGCCAGCAGCCGATACGGACAGGGGTTGTGGGACTATGGCTACACCTTC. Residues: CASSRYGQGLWDYGYTF.